The 24 T cell receptor beta chains below were found in one sample sequenced in a study of CD8 T cells in ankylosing spondylitis. No antigen is known for these receptors. Overall study results and limits: A TCR beta motif of roughly eight highly homologous variants seemed to mark ankylosing spondylitis blood.

One entry per CDR3 protein results from TCRdb running MiXCR on the 5' RACE reads. The sample holds 700,000 or so distinct CDR3 sequences; 19% are singletons and the top ten take 15% to 20%. The sample comprised blood, either unsorted or a sorted T cell fraction (not recorded which). The receptors shown here come from a male donor with ankylosing spondylitis.

This clonotype has only a few counts. This rearrangement joins TRBV20-1 to TRBJ2-3; D possibly corresponds to TRBD2 (5 bases). In germline, CDR1 is DFQATT, CDR2 SNEGSKA (reference sequence). This CDR3 spans 19 amino acids. V was shortened by 3 bases and J by 2 bases, with 27 bases between the two germline ends. The DNA of the CDR3 is TGCAGTGCTAGGACGGGGTTCAGTCAGCTTCGACTTCTCACAGATACGCAGTATTTT. Encoded protein: CSARTGFSQLRLLTDTQYF.

DNA of the CDR3: TGTGCCAGCAATCCTCGTATGGGGTCGACTGAAGCTTTCTTT. Translating gives CASNPRMGSTEAFF. V and J are TRBV6-2 or TRBV6-3 and TRBJ1-1; D remains ambiguous. The CDR3 runs to 14 residues. Trimming removed 7 bases at V and 5 bases at J, with 17 bases between. CDR1 is MNHEY, CDR2 SVGEGT, per germline.

This clonotype was seen more than once but under ten times. The V gene is TRBV5-1, the J gene TRBJ2-7; TRBD1 agrees at 7 bases. The CDR3 has 16 residues. Germline trimming cut 0 bases from V and 5 bases from J; bases unmatched to any gene: 11. Germline V lookup: CDR1 SGHRS, CDR2 YFSETQ. The CDR3 coding sequence is TGCGCCAGCAGCTTGGAGGCACGACAGGGCATGAACGAGCAGTACTTC. Translating it yields CASSLEARQGMNEQYF.

The V gene is TRBV6-2 or TRBV6-3, the J gene TRBJ1-5; TRBD1 matches at 8 bases. CDR1 is MNHEY and CDR2 is SVGEGT in the germline V gene. The CDR3 is made up of 14 amino acids. V lost 6 bases, J lost 6 bases, and 7 bases stayed unmatched. CDR3 nucleotides: TGTGCCAGCAGCGATGGACAGGGACTTCAGCCCCAGCATTTT. Amino acids: CASSDGQGLQPQHF.

The CDR3 DNA sequence: TGTGCCTGGAGTGTACCCGGCACTGAAGCTTTCTTT. Its protein product is CAWSVPGTEAFF. The rearrangement uses TRBV30 and TRBJ1-1; D remains unclear. The CDR3 consists of 12 residues. V was cut by 0 bases and J by 4 bases, with 6 bases left in between. The germline gives CDR1 GTSNPN, CDR2 SVGIG (reference sequence). Looking up the rest from reference TRBV30 and TRBJ1-1 gives the full variable domain: SQTIHQWPATLVQPVGSPLSLECTVEGTSNPNLYWYRQAAGRGLQLLFYSVGIGQISSEVPQNLSASRPQDRQFILSSKKLLLSDSGFYLCAWSVPGTEAFFGQGTRLTVV.

The chain couples TRBV4-3 to TRBJ1-1; no definite D call. This CDR3 is built from 16 residues. The V and J ends lost 0 bases and 5 bases respectively, with 16 bases between them. Looked up from germline, CDR1 is LGHNA and CDR2 is YSLEER. DNA for the CDR3: TGCGCCAGCAGCCAAGATCGGGGATTAGACCTGACTGAAGCTTTCTTT. Its protein is CASSQDRGLDLTEAFF.

CDR3 DNA: TGTGCCAGCAGCTTGAGTACGCAGGGGAAGTCTAACTATGGCTACACCTTC. It translates to CASSLSTQGKSNYGYTF. V and J are TRBV5-6 and TRBJ1-2; a possible D gene is TRBD1 (6 bases). The CDR3 covers 17 residues. The ends were cut back, 1 base at V and 0 bases at J, with 16 bases in the middle. Germline CDR1 and CDR2: SGHDT and YYEEEE.

The J gene is TRBJ2-3, the V gene TRBV15; TRBD2 matches at 13 bases. Germline CDR1 and CDR2: LNHNV and YYDKDF (reference sequence). V shed 0 bases and J 0 bases; nucleotides not matched to a gene: 12. The CDR3 consists of 21 residues. CDR3 coding DNA: TGTGCCACCAGCAGAGATCTGACTAGCGGGGGGATATTGACTAGCACAGATACGCAGTATTTT. Translated, it gives CATSRDLTSGGILTSTDTQYF.

The V gene is TRBV6-5, the J gene TRBJ2-1; TRBD2 matches 12 bases. Germline V CDR1 and CDR2: MNHEY, SVGAGI. The V gene end was trimmed by 4 bases and the J gene end by 7 bases; junction bases not matched to a gene: 8. The CDR3 sequence is 16 residues long. CDR3 residues: CASSFETSGGYNEQFF. CDR3 sequence (DNA): TGTGCCAGCAGTTTCGAGACTAGCGGGGGCTATAATGAGCAGTTCTTC.

This clonotype appeared a few times. This rearrangement joins TRBV7-9 to TRBJ2-2; D gene uncertain. Deletions cut 2 bases from V and 3 bases from J, with 4 bases between. In germline, CDR1 is SEHNR, CDR2 FQNEAQ (reference sequence). There are 13 residues in the CDR3. CDR3 residues: CASSLSDTGELFF. The CDR3 DNA follows: TGTGCCAGCAGCTTAAGCGACACCGGGGAGCTGTTTTTT. The entire variable domain, with the rest obtained from reference TRBV7-9 and TRBJ2-2, is as follows: DTGVSQNPRHKITKRGQNVTFRCDPISEHNRLYWYRQTLGQGPEFLTYFQNEAQLEKSRLLSDRFSAERPKGSFSTLEIQRTEQGDSAMYLCASSLSDTGELFFGEGSRLTVL.

This rearrangement joins TRBV2 to TRBJ1-5, with D perhaps matching TRBD1 (6 bases). Looked up from germline, CDR1 is SNHLY and CDR2 is FYNNEI. The CDR3 loop spans 16 amino acids. Trimming cost V 4 bases and J 0 bases, with 13 bases left between them. In DNA form, the CDR3 reads TGTGCCAGCAGTGTGATCGGGACATATAGCAATCAGCCCCAGCATTTT. This gives the protein CASSVIGTYSNQPQHF. The whole variable domain, remainder taken from reference TRBV2 and TRBJ1-5, is EPEVTQTPSHQVTQMGQEVILRCVPISNHLYFYWYRQILGQKVEFLVSFYNNEISEKSEIFDDQFSVERPDGSNFTLKIRSTKLEDSAMYFCASSVIGTYSNQPQHFGDGTRLSIL.

The chain links TRBV25-1 to TRBJ2-7; the match to TRBD2 covers 8 bases. Germline CDR1 reads MGHDK; CDR2 reads SYGVNS. V dropped 6 bases and J dropped 3; count of bases not matched to a gene: 10. The CDR3 extends over 15 amino acids. In nucleotides, the CDR3 is TGTGCCAGCAGCGAGGCGGGACTAGGGTACTACGAGCAGTACTTC. This sequence encodes CASSEAGLGYYEQYF.

This clonotype was found a few times. The chain uses TRBV5-5 and TRBJ1-2, with D unclear. The germline V and J ends were trimmed by 4 bases and 8 bases, with 15 bases remaining between them. The germline CDR1 and CDR2 sequences are SGHKS and YYEKEE (reference sequence). This CDR3 region has 13 residues. DNA for the CDR3: TGTGCCAGCAGCCCGGCCGGGAAGGGAGGCTACACCTTC. Protein: CASSPAGKGGYTF. Using reference TRBV5-5 and TRBJ1-2 for the parts outside the CDR3, the full variable domain is DAGVTQSPTHLIKTRGQQVTLRCSPISGHKSVSWYQQVLGQGPQFIFQYYEKEERGRGNFPDRFSARQFPNYSSELNVNALLLGDSALYLCASSPAGKGGYTFGSGTRLTVV.

This clonotype appeared many times. An end of the junction differs from the germline gene, which may be a read error. The chain couples TRBV5-1 to TRBJ1-1; D gene unclear. This CDR3 is 13 amino acids long. Germline CDR1 SGHRS, CDR2 YFSETQ. The CDR3 DNA is TGTGCCAGCAGTTCCACGGGTTCCACTGAAGCTTTCTTT. Protein: CASSSTGSTEAFF.

In its sample, this clonotype was seen a few times. The chain couples TRBV2 to TRBJ2-1; 8 nucleotides align to TRBD2. The germline V gene encodes CDR1 SNHLY and CDR2 FYNNEI. The CDR3 is 15 amino acids. V dropped 8 bases and J dropped 2; count of bases not matched to a gene: 8. CDR3 loop: CASGSGGNTYNEQFF. The CDR3 bases are TGTGCCAGCGGGAGCGGGGGTAATACCTACAATGAGCAGTTCTTC. Using reference TRBV2 and TRBJ2-1 for the parts outside the CDR3, the full variable domain is EPEVTQTPSHQVTQMGQEVILRCVPISNHLYFYWYRQILGQKVEFLVSFYNNEISEKSEIFDDQFSVERPDGSNFTLKIRSTKLEDSAMYFCASGSGGNTYNEQFFGPGTRLTVL.

The chain links TRBV9 to TRBJ2-1, with 8 bases identical to TRBD2. The CDR3 sequence is 17 residues long. Germline CDR1 and CDR2: SGDLS and YYNGEE. J gave up 7 bases and V 4 bases, and 16 bases lay outside the gene matches. This CDR3 reads CASSPAVILAVGNEQFF. DNA of the CDR3: TGTGCCAGCAGCCCCGCCGTCATACTAGCGGTTGGGAATGAGCAGTTCTTC.

The gene calls are TRBV20-1 and TRBJ2-1; 9 nucleotides align to TRBD2. With V trimmed by 1 base and J by 0 bases, 13 bases remained unmatched. This CDR3 comprises 19 residues. Germline CDR1 DFQATT, CDR2 SNEGSKA (reference sequence). CDR3 sequence reads: CSARVAAGGPTSSYNEQFF. The CDR3 DNA follows: TGCAGTGCTAGAGTAGCAGCGGGGGGCCCGACGAGCTCCTACAATGAGCAGTTCTTC.

Notes on this clonotype: The junction departs from germline at one end; a sequencing error may be responsible. The chain is built from TRBV6-2 or TRBV6-3 and TRBJ2-2, with D unresolved. The CDR3 runs to 15 residues. Germline lookup yields CDR1 MNHEY and CDR2 SVGEGT. The CDR3 bases are TGTGCCAGCAGTTATGGGCAGGTGAACACCAGGGAGCTGTTTTTT. Residues: CASSYGQVNTRELFF.

This clonotype was counted a few times. This sequence joins TRBV9 and TRBJ2-3; maybe TRBD2 (6 bases). Germline loops: CDR1 SGDLS, CDR2 YYNGEE. V shed 3 bases and J shed 0 bases, with 8 bases lying between them. The CDR3 runs 14 residues. In nucleotides, the CDR3 is TGTGCCAGCAGCGGGCTAGCGAGCACAGATACGCAGTATTTT. Its translation is CASSGLASTDTQYF.

The chain carries TRBV4-1 and TRBJ2-3, with D possibly matching TRBD1 (5 bases). Trimming removed 0 bases from V and 2 bases from J, with 9 bases in between. Germline CDR1 reads MGHRA; CDR2 reads YSYEKL. The CDR3 length is 15 residues. The CDR3 DNA is TGCGCCAGCAGCCAAGAGCAGGACAACACAGATACGCAGTATTTT. As protein: CASSQEQDNTDTQYF.

The sample holds many counts of this clonotype. V usage is TRBV5-1 and J usage is TRBJ2-7; no clear D gene. The germline V and J ends were trimmed by 0 bases and 3 bases, with 4 bases remaining between them. The CDR3 extends over 12 amino acids. Germline CDR1 and CDR2: SGHRS and YFSETQ. In DNA form, the CDR3 reads TGCGCCAGCAGCTTGGAGGGCTACGAGCAGTACTTC. Protein: CASSLEGYEQYF.

This clonotype was detected a few times. The chain couples TRBV29-1 to TRBJ2-3; the D gene could be TRBD1 or TRBD2 (6 bases each). Germline CDR1 reads SQVTM; CDR2 reads ANQGSEA. With 0 bases removed from V and 0 bases from J, the gap between germline ends came to 19 bases. CDR3 length equals 18 residues. This CDR3 is CSVEDPGARTSSTDTQYF. The CDR3 DNA is TGCAGCGTTGAAGATCCGGGGGCCCGGACTTCAAGCACAGATACGCAGTATTTT.

This clonotype was detected many times. The rearrangement joins TRBV7-8 to TRBJ2-1, with D maybe TRBD2 (5 bases). Germline values: CDR1 SGHVS, CDR2 FQNEAQ. CDR3 length: 15 amino acids. V lost 3 bases and J lost 7, with 16 bases in between. CDR3 sequence reads: CASSFGLPPTNEQFF. The CDR3 coding sequence is TGTGCCAGCAGCTTTGGACTCCCCCCTACGAATGAGCAGTTCTTC.

The chain has TRBV28 and TRBJ2-3, with 9 bases aligning to TRBD1. Germline CDR1 MDHEN, CDR2 SYDVKM. CDR3 size: 16 residues. V gave up 4 bases and J gave up 0 bases; unmatched junction bases: 5. The CDR3 spells CASSYPGTGSTDTQYF. The CDR3 DNA reads as TGTGCCAGCAGTTACCCCGGGACAGGGAGCACAGATACGCAGTATTTT.